This T cell receptor (beta chain) appears in the sequencing data of a study of molecular identifiers for immune sequencing clone quantification. As for the study in general: Within a replicate experiment, RNA obtained from either 20,000 or 100,000 naive CD8 cells was divided into five aliquots, and four of those aliquots were then sequenced. Study-level findings and limits: A single cell's spiked Jurkat TCR RNA was reportedly detectable among under 1.1 million naive cells. Clonotypes topping 20 RNA copies carried over 98% of effector molecules but under 1% of naive ones.

TCRdb re-called the PCR reads through MiXCR, storing one row per CDR3 protein. This table has a few hundred thousand distinct CDR3 sequences, about 26% appearing once. This clonotype was seen only a few times. Antigen: not known. The CDR3 sequence is 16 residues long. V was trimmed by 8 bases and J by 4 bases, leaving 22 bases between them. The V call is TRBV5-3, the J call TRBJ2-1; D may match TRBD1 or TRBD2 (5 bases each). TRBV5-3 counts as an open reading frame of uncertain function. The source is a human donor in good health. Some libraries in this study had Jurkat cell RNA spiked in. The sample taken for sequencing was naive CD8+ T cells from blood, with Jurkat cell RNA spiked in. Subset indicated: FACS-sorted CD8+CD4-CCR7+CD45RA+ naive T cells. Here the CDR3 reads CASSSSDSPLYNEQFF. In DNA, the CDR3 is TGTGCCAGCAGCAGTAGCGACAGTCCCCTTTACAATGAGCAGTTCTTC.